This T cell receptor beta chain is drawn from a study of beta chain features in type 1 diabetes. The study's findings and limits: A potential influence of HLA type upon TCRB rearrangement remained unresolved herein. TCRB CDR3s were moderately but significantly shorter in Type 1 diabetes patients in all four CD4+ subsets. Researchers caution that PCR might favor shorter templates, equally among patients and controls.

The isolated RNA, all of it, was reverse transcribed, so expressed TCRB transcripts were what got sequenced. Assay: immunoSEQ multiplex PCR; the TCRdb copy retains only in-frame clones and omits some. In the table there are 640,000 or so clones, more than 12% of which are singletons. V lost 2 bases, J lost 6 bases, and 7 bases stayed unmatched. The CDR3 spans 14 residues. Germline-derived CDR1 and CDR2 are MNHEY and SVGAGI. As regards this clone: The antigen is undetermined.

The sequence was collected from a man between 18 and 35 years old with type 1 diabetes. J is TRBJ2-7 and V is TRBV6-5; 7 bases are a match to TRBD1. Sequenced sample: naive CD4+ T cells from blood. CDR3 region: CASSYRIRDSEQYF. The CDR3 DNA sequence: TGTGCCAGCAGTTACCGGATCCGGGACAGCGAGCAGTACTTC.